The 16 T cell receptor beta chains below all came from one sample that was sequenced in a study of blood T cell repertoires in COVID-19. Profiled with immunoSEQ multiplex PCR; TCRdb holds only in-frame clones, not every one. The data show about 180,000 clones, about 88% seen once. Sequences were obtained from peripheral blood. These receptors all come from a woman aged 25 to 39 with active or convalescent COVID-19.

This chain joins TRBV15 and TRBJ2-1; the match to TRBD2 covers 7 bases. This CDR3 has 15 residues. Germline CDR1 reads LNHNV; CDR2 reads YYDKDF (reference sequence). Trimming took 1 base from V and 4 from J; bases not matched to a gene: 4. This CDR3 is CATSRAPSGYNEQFF. The DNA for the CDR3 is TGTGCCACCAGCAGAGCGCCTAGCGGATACAATGAGCAGTTCTTC.

The chain employs TRBV5-1 and TRBJ2-3; no firm D call. Germline V gene lookup returns CDR1 SGHRS and CDR2 YFSETQ. The CDR3 length is 13 residues. The V gene lost 5 bases and the J gene lost 3 bases, with 10 bases spanning the gap. CDR3 loop: CASRRTVTDTQYF. In DNA form, the CDR3 reads TGCGCCAGCAGGCGTACGGTAACAGATACGCAGTATTTT.

J is TRBJ1-2 and V is TRBV27; 7 bases line up with TRBD1. V lost 4 bases to trimming and J lost 4 bases; unmatched junction nucleotides: 9. Per germline, CDR1 MNHEY and CDR2 SMNVEV (reference sequence). The CDR3 runs 15 residues. Here the CDR3 reads CASSWGGGGVYGYTF. Here the CDR3 DNA reads TGTGCCAGCAGTTGGGGTGGAGGGGGCGTCTATGGCTACACCTTC.

V and J are TRBV5-6 and TRBJ1-1; 7 nucleotides align to TRBD1. The V segment lost 0 bases and the J segment 3 bases; nucleotides outside the gene matches: 11. The CDR3 runs to 17 residues. CDR1 and CDR2 (germline): SGHDT, YYEEEE. CDR3 sequence: CASSLGGDSLYDTEAFF. Here the CDR3 DNA reads TGTGCCAGCAGCTTGGGTGGGGACAGCCTTTATGACACTGAAGCTTTCTTT.

The V and J genes are TRBV12-2 and TRBJ2-7; TRBD1, the table's D call, was not compared with the DNA. TRBV12-2 is deemed a pseudogene. The CDR3 covers 15 residues. The CDR3 DNA is TGTGCAAGTCGCTTAGAGTCAGGGGACGGTTACGAGCAGTACTTC. It translates to CASRLESGDGYEQYF.

The rearrangement joins TRBV27 to TRBJ1-5; no clear D gene. CDR1 is MNHEY, CDR2 SMNVEV, per germline (reference sequence). Trimming stripped 0 bases from V and 4 bases from J, with 4 bases between. The CDR3 sequence is 13 residues long. The DNA of the CDR3 is TGTGCCAGCAGTTTATCTCCAAATCAGCCCCAGCATTTT. Its translation: CASSLSPNQPQHF.

The J gene is TRBJ2-3, the V gene TRBV15, with D uncertain. Looked up from germline, CDR1 is LNHNV and CDR2 is YYDKDF (reference sequence). V lost 4 bases to trimming and J lost 1 base, with 12 bases between them. This CDR3 spans 15 amino acids. The CDR3 DNA reads as TGTGCCACCAGCATCCTTAATAGAGGCACAGATACGCAGTATTTT. Residues: CATSILNRGTDTQYF.

This chain joins TRBV13 and TRBJ1-1; 9 positions match TRBD1. The CDR3 has 17 residues. Germline V gives CDR1 PRHDT, CDR2 FYEKMQ (reference sequence). V shed 5 bases and J 5 bases; nucleotides not matched to a gene: 15. CDR3 bases: TGTGCCAGCAGCACCCAGGGAGGACAGGGGAGAGGTACTGAAGCTTTCTTT. Translating gives CASSTQGGQGRGTEAFF.

The chain is built from TRBV30 and TRBJ1-5; weak D call: TRBD1 (5 bases). V was pared by 2 bases and J by 4 bases, with 9 bases between. Germline lookup yields CDR1 GTSNPN and CDR2 SVGIG (reference sequence). This CDR3 has 13 residues. This chain's CDR3 is CAWSTGGNQPQHF. CDR3 coding DNA: TGTGCCTGGAGTACGGGGGGGAATCAGCCCCAGCATTTT.

The gene calls are TRBV5-1 and TRBJ2-2; the D is unclear. CDR1 is SGHRS and CDR2 is YFSETQ in the germline V gene. This CDR3 has 14 residues. V gave up 4 bases and J gave up 0 bases, with 7 bases separating them. DNA of the CDR3: TGCGCCAGCAGCGCCTCAGCGAACACCGGGGAGCTGTTTTTT. Translated, it gives CASSASANTGELFF.

The chain uses TRBV6-5 and TRBJ2-4; TRBD1 is a possible D gene (5 bases). CDR1 and CDR2 (germline): MNHEY, SVGAGI. The V end was cut by 4 bases, the J end by 8 bases, with 12 bases between. There are 13 residues in the CDR3. The CDR3 DNA sequence: TGTGCCAGCAGTTCGTATGACAGCTACATTCAGTACTTC. It yields the protein CASSSYDSYIQYF.

The J gene is TRBJ2-1, the V gene TRBV4-1, with a possible D match to TRBD2 (5 bases). V was shortened by 1 base and J by 0 bases, with 10 bases between the two germline ends. The CDR3 totals 16 residues. CDR1 is MGHRA, CDR2 YSYEKL, per germline. CDR3 DNA: TGCGCCAGCAGCCAAGGACGGGGAAGCTCCTACAATGAGCAGTTCTTC. As protein: CASSQGRGSSYNEQFF.

The chain links TRBV3-1 (or the pseudogene TRBV3-2) to TRBJ1-1; 10 nucleotides line up with TRBD1. Germline lookup yields CDR1 LGHDT and CDR2 YNNKEL (reference sequence). This CDR3 has 14 amino acids. With 6 bases clipped from V and 5 bases from J, the junction kept 6 bases outside the gene matches. The DNA of the CDR3 is TGTGCCAGCAGTCTCGACAGGGGGCAAACTGAAGCTTTCTTT. Its protein product is CASSLDRGQTEAFF.

The chain couples TRBV30 to TRBJ1-1; TRBD1 matches at 8 bases. Per the germline V gene, CDR1 is GTSNPN and CDR2 is SVGIG (reference sequence). Losses at the gene ends were 5 bases for V and 1 base for J; bases not matched to a gene: 0. This CDR3 region has 12 residues. The CDR3 DNA reads as TGTGCCTGGGGGACAGGGAACACTGAAGCTTTCTTT. Translating it yields CAWGTGNTEAFF.

This chain joins TRBV7-9 and TRBJ2-1; 14 bases are shared with TRBD2. After removal of 5 bases from V and 9 bases from J, the junction contained 6 bases not matched to a gene. The CDR3 totals 15 residues. The V gene's germline CDR1 is SEHNR and CDR2 FQNEAQ (reference sequence). CDR3 in amino acids: CASSGGLAGVVEQFF. The CDR3 coding sequence is TGTGCCAGCAGCGGGGGACTAGCGGGAGTTGTTGAGCAGTTCTTC. The whole variable domain, filled in from reference TRBV7-9 and TRBJ2-1, reads DTGVSQNPRHKITKRGQNVTFRCDPISEHNRLYWYRQTLGQGPEFLTYFQNEAQLEKSRLLSDRFSAERPKGSFSTLEIQRTEQGDSAMYLCASSGGLAGVVEQFFGPGTRLTVL.

V is TRBV6-6 and J is TRBJ1-4; 7 nucleotides agree with TRBD1. CDR3 length: 22 amino acids. The germline CDR1 and CDR2 sequences are MNHNY and SVGAGI (reference sequence). The V gene end was trimmed by 8 bases and the J gene end by 2 bases; junction bases not matched to a gene: 29. This CDR3 is CASGFKQGLIRQGRSTNEKLFF. Here the CDR3 DNA reads TGTGCCAGCGGCTTTAAGCAGGGTCTCATTCGACAGGGCCGTTCGACTAATGAAAAACTGTTTTTT.